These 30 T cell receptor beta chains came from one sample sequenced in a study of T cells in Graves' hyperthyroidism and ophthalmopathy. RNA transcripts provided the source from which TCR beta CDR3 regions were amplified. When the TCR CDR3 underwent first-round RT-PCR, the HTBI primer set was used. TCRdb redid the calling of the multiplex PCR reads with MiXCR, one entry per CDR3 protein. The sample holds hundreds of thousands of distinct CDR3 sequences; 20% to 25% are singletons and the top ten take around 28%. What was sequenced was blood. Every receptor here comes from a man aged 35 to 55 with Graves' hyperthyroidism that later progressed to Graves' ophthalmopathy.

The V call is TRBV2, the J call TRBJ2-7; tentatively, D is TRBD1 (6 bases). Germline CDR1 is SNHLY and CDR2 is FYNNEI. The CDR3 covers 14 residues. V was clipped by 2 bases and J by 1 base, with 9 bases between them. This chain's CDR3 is CASSESQGSYEQYF. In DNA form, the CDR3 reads TGTGCCAGCAGTGAAAGTCAGGGGTCCTACGAGCAGTACTTC.

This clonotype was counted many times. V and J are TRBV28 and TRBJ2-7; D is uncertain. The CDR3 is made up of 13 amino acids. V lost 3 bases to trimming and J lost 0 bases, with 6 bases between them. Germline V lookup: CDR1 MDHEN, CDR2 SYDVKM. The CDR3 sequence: CASSFQNSYEQYF. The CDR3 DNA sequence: TGTGCCAGCAGTTTTCAGAACTCCTACGAGCAGTACTTC.

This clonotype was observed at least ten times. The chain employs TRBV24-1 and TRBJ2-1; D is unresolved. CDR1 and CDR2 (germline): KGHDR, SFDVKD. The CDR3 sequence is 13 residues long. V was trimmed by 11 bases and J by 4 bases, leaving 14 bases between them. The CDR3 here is CAKTAPLYNEQFF. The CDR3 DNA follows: TGTGCCAAGACTGCGCCCCTTTACAATGAGCAGTTCTTC.

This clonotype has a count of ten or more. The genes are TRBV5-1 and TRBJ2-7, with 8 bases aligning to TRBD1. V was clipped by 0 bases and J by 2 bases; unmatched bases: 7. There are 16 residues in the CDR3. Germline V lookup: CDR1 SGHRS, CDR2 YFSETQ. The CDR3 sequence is CASSLVPGQVTYEQYF. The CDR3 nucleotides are TGCGCCAGCAGCTTGGTCCCGGGACAGGTGACCTACGAGCAGTACTTC.

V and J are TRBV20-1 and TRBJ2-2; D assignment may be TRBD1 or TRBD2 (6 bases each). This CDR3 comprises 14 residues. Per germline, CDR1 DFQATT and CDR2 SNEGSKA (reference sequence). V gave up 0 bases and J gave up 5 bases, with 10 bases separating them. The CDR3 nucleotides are TGCAGTGCTAGAGACAGGGGAGGTACCGGGGAGCTGTTTTTT. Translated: CSARDRGGTGELFF.

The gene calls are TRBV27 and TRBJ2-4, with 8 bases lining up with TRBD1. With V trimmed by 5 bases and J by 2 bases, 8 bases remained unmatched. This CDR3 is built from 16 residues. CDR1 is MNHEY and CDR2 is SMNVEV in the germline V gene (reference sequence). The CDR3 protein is CASSADRAPPKNIQYF. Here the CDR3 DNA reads TGTGCCAGCAGTGCGGACAGGGCGCCACCCAAAAACATTCAGTACTTC.

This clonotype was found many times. The CDR3 protein is CSARLGRANTGELFF. CDR3 DNA sequence: TGCAGTGCTAGACTCGGGAGGGCGAACACCGGGGAGCTGTTTTTT. The genes are TRBV20-1 and TRBJ2-2; TRBD2 matches at 8 bases. Germline V lookup: CDR1 DFQATT, CDR2 SNEGSKA (reference sequence). CDR3 length: 15 amino acids. Germline trimming cut 2 bases from V and 0 bases from J; bases unmatched to any gene: 2.

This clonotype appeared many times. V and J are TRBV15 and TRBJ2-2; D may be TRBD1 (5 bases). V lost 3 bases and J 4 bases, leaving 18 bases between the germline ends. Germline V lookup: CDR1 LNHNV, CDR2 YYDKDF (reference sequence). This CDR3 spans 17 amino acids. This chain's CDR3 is CATSRERIDSITGELFF. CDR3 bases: TGTGCCACCAGCAGGGAGAGGATAGACAGTATCACCGGGGAGCTGTTTTTT.

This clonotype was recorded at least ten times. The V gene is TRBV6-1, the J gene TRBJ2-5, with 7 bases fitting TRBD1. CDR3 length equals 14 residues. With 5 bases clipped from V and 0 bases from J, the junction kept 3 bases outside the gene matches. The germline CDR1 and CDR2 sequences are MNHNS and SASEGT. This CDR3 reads CASSPGQYQETQYF. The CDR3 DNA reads TGTGCCAGCAGTCCGGGACAGTACCAAGAGACCCAGTACTTC.

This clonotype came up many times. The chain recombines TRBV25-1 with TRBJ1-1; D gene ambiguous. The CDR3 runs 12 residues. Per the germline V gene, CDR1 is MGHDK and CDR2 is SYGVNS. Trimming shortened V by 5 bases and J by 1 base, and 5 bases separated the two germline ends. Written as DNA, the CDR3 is TGTGCCAGCAGTCGATGGAACACTGAAGCTTTCTTT. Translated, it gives CASSRWNTEAFF.

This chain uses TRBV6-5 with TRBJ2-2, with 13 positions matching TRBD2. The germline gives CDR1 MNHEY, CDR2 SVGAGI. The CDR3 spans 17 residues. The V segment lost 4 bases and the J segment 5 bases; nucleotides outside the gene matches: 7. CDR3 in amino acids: CASSSGLAGVVTGELFF. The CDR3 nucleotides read TGTGCCAGCAGTTCCGGACTAGCGGGAGTTGTTACCGGGGAGCTGTTTTTT.

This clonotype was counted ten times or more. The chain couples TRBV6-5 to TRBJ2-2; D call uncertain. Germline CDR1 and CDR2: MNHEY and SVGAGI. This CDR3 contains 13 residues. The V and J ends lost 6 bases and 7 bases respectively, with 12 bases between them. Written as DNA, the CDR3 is TGTGCCAGCAGAACAACGGAAATCGGGGAGCTGTTTTTT. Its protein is CASRTTEIGELFF.

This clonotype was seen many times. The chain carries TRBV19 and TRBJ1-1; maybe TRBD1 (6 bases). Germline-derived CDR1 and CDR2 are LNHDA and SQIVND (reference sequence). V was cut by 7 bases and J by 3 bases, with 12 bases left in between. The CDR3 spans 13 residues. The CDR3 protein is CASKRGLDTEAFF. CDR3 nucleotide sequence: TGTGCCAGTAAACGGGGGCTGGACACTGAAGCTTTCTTT.

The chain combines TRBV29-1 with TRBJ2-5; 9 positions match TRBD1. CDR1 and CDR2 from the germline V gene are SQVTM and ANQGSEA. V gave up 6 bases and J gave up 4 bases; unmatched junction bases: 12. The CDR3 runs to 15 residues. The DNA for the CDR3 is TGCAGCGTGGAGGACAGGGGAAGCGCAGGAGAGACCCAGTACTTC. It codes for CSVEDRGSAGETQYF.

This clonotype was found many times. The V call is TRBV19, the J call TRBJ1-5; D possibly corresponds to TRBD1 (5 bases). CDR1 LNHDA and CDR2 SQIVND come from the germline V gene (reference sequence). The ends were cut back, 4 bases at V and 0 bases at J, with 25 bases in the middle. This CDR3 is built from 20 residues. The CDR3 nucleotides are TGTGCCAGTAGTAGCGACTCAACAGGAACCCAAGAATATAGCAATCAGCCCCAGCATTTT. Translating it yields CASSSDSTGTQEYSNQPQHF.

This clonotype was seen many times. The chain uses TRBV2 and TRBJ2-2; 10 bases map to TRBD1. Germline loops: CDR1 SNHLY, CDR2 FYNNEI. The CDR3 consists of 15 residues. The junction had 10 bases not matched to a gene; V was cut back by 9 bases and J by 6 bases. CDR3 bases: TGTGCCAGTGCCCGACAGGGGGCGAGCTCCGGGGAGCTGTTTTTT. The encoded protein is CASARQGASSGELFF.

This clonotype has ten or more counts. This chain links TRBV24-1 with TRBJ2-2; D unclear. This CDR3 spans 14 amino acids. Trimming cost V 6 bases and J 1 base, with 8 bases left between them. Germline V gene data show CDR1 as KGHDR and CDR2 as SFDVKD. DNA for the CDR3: TGTGCCACCAGTTCCAGGCAGAACACCGGGGAGCTGTTTTTT. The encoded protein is CATSSRQNTGELFF.

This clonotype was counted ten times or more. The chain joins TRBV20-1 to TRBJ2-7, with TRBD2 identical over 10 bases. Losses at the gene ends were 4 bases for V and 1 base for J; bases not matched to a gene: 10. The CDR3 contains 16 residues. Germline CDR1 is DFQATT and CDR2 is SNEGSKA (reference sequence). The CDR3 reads CSATGDRLAGSYEQYF. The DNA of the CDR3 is TGCAGTGCTACAGGAGACAGACTAGCGGGTTCCTACGAGCAGTACTTC.

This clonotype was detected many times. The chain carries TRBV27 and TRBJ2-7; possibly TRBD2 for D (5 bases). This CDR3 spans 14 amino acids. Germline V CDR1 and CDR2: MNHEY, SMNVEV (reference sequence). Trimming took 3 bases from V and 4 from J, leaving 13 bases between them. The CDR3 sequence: CASSLHLEGYEQYF. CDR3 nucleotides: TGTGCCAGCAGTTTGCACCTCGAGGGTTACGAGCAGTACTTC.

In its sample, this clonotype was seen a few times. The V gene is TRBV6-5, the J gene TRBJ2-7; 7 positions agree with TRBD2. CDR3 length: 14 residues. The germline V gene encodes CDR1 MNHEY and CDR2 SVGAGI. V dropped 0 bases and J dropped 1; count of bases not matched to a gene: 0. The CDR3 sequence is CASSYSGGSYEQYF. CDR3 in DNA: TGTGCCAGCAGTTACTCGGGAGGGTCCTACGAGCAGTACTTC.

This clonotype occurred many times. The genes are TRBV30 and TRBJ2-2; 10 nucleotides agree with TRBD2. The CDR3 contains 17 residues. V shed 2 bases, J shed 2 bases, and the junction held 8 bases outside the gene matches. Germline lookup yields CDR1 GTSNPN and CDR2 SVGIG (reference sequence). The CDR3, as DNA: TGTGCCTGGAGTTCTTCGAGGACTAGCGGAAACACCGGGGAGCTGTTTTTT. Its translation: CAWSSSRTSGNTGELFF.

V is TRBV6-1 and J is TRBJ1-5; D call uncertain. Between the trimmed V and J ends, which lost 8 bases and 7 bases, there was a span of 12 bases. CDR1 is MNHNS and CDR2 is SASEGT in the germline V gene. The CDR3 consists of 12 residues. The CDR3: CASGPHRQPQHF. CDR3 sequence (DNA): TGTGCCAGCGGTCCCCATCGGCAGCCCCAGCATTTT.

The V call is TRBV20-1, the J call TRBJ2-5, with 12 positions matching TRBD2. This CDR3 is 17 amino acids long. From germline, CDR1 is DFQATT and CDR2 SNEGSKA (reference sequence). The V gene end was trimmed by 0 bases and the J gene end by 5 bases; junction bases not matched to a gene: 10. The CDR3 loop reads CSARDMLAGGPWETQYF. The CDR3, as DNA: TGCAGTGCTAGAGATATGCTAGCGGGAGGGCCCTGGGAGACCCAGTACTTC.

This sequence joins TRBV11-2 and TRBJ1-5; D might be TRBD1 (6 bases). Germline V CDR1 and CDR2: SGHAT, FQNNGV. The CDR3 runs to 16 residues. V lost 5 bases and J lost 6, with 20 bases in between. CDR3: CASSTGGDHRVQPQHF. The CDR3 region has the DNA TGTGCCAGCAGCACAGGCGGAGACCACAGGGTTCAGCCCCAGCATTTT.

The DNA for the CDR3 is TGTGCCAGCAGTGGGATCGGGGGCTACACCTTC. Translation: CASSGIGGYTF. This chain joins TRBV6-1 and TRBJ1-2; no definite D call. The CDR3 is 11 amino acids. Trimming shortened V by 4 bases and J by 8 bases, and 8 bases separated the two germline ends. The germline gives CDR1 MNHNS, CDR2 SASEGT.

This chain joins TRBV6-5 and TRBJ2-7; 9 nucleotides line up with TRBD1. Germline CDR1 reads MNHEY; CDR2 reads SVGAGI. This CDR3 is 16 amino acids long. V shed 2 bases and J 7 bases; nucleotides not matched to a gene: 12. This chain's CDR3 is CASSYQYGDRVEEQYF. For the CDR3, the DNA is TGTGCCAGCAGTTACCAGTACGGGGACAGGGTGGAAGAGCAGTACTTC.

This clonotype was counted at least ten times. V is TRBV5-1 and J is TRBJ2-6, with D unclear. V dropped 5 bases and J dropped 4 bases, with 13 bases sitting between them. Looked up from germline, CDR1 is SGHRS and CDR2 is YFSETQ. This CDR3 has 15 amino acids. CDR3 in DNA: TGCGCCAGCAGTTGGACCGTTGGGGGGGCCAACGTCCTGACTTTC. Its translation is CASSWTVGGANVLTF.

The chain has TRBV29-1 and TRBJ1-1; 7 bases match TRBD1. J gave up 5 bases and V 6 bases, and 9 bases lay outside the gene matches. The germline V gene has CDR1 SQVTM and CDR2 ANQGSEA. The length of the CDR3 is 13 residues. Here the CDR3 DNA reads TGCAGCGTGCCAATTACAGGGGAAACTGAAGCTTTCTTT. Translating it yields CSVPITGETEAFF.

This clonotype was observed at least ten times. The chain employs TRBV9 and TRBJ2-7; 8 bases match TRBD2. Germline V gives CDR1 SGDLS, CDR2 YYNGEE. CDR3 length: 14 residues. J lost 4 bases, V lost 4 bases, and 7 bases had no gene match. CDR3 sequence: CASSPRGGYYEQYF. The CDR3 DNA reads TGTGCCAGCAGCCCCCGGGGGGGTTATTACGAGCAGTACTTC.

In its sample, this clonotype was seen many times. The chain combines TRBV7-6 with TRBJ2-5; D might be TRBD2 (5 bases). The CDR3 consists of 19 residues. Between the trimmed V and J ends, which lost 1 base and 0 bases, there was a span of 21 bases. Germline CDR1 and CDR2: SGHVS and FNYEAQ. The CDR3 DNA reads TGTGCCAGCAGCTTAGGGTACGGGGAGCGGATCACCTACCAAGAGACCCAGTACTTC. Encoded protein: CASSLGYGERITYQETQYF.